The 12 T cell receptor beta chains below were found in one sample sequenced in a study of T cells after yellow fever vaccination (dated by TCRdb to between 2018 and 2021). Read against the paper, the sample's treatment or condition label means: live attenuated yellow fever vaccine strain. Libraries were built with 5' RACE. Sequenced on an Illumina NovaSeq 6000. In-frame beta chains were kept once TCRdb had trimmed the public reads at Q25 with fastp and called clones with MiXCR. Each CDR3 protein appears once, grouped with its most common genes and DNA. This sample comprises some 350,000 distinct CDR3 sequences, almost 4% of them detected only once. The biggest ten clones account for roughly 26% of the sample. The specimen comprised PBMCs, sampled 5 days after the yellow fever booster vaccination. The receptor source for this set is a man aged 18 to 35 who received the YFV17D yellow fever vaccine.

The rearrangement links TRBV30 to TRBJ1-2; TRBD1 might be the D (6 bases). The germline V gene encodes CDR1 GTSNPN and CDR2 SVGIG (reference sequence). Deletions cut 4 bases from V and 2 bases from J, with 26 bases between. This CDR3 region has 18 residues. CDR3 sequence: CAWKRGRTGITKNYGYTF. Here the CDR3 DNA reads TGTGCCTGGAAAAGGGGGAGGACGGGGATTACAAAAAACTATGGCTACACCTTC.

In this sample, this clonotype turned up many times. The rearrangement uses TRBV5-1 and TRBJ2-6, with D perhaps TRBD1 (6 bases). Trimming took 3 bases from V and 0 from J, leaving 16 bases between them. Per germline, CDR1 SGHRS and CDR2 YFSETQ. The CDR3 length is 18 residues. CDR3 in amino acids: CASSWLDSAGSGANVLTF. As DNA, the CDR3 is TGCGCCAGCAGCTGGTTGGACAGCGCCGGCTCTGGGGCCAACGTCCTGACTTTC.

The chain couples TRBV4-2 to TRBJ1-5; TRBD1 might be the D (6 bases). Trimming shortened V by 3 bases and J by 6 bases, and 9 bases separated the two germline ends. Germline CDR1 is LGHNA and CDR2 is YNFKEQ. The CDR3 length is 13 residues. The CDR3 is CASSHPRGQPQHF. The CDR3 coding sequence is TGTGCCAGCAGCCACCCCAGGGGTCAGCCCCAGCATTTT.

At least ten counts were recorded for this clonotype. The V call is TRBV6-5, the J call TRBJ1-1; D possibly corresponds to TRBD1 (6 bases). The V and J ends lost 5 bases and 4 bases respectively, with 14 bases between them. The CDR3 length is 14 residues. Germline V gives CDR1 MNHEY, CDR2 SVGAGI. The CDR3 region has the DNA TGTGCCAGCAGTCCTGGACAGTGGGCCACTGAAGCTTTCTTT. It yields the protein CASSPGQWATEAFF.

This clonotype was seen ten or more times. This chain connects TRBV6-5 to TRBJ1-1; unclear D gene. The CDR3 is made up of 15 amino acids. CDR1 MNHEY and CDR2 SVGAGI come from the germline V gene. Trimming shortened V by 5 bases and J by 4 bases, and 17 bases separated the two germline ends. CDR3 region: CASSDIRQVGTEAFF. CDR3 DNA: TGTGCCAGCAGTGACATCCGTCAGGTGGGCACTGAAGCTTTCTTT.

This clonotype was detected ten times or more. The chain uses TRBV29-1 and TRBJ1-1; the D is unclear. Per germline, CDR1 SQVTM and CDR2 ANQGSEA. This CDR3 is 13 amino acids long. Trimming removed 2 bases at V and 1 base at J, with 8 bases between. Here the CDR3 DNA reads TGCAGCGTTGAAAAACCGGAGAACACTGAAGCTTTCTTT. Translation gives CSVEKPENTEAFF.

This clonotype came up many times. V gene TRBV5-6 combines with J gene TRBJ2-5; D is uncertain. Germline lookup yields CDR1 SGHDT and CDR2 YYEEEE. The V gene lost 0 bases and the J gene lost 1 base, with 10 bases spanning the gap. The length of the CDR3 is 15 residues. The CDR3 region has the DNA TGTGCCAGCAGCTTGGTGGGGTCCCCCCAAGAGACCCAGTACTTC. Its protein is CASSLVGSPQETQYF.

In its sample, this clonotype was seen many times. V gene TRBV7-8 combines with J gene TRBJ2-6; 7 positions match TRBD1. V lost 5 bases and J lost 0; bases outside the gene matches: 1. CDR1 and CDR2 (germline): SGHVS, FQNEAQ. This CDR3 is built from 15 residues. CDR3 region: CASSDRVSGANVLTF. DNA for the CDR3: TGTGCCAGCAGCGACAGGGTCTCTGGGGCCAACGTCCTGACTTTC.

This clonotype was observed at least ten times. Here the CDR3 reads CASSLKGARTDTQYF. CDR3 coding DNA: TGTGCCAGCAGCTTAAAGGGGGCACGGACAGATACGCAGTATTTT. The rearrangement uses TRBV7-6 and TRBJ2-3; 7 bases agree with TRBD1. This CDR3 contains 15 residues. The V gene end was trimmed by 2 bases and the J gene end by 3 bases; junction bases not matched to a gene: 5. Per germline, CDR1 SGHVS and CDR2 FNYEAQ. The complete variable domain, with remaining parts taken from reference TRBV7-6 and TRBJ2-3, reads GAGVSQSPRYKVTKRGQDVALRCDPISGHVSLYWYRQALGQGPEFLTYFNYEAQQDKSGLPNDRFSAERPEGSISTLTIQRTEQRDSAMYRCASSLKGARTDTQYFGPGTRLTVL.

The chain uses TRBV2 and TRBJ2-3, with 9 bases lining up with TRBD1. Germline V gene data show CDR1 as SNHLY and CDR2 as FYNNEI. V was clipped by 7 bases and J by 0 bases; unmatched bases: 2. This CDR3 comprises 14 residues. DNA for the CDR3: TGTGCCAGCACACAGGGGGCTAGCACAGATACGCAGTATTTT. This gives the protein CASTQGASTDTQYF.

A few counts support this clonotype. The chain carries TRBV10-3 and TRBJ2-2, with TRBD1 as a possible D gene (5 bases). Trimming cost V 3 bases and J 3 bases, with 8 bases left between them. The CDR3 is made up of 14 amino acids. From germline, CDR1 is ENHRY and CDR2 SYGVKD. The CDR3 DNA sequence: TGTGCCATCAGTGAACAGGCCGACACCGGGGAGCTGTTTTTT. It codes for CAISEQADTGELFF.

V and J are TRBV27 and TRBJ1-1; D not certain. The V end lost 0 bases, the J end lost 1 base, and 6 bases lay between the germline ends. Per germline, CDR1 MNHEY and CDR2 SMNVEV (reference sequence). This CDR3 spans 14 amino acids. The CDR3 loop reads CASSLSWQNTEAFF. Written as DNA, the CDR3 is TGTGCCAGCAGTTTATCGTGGCAGAACACTGAAGCTTTCTTT.